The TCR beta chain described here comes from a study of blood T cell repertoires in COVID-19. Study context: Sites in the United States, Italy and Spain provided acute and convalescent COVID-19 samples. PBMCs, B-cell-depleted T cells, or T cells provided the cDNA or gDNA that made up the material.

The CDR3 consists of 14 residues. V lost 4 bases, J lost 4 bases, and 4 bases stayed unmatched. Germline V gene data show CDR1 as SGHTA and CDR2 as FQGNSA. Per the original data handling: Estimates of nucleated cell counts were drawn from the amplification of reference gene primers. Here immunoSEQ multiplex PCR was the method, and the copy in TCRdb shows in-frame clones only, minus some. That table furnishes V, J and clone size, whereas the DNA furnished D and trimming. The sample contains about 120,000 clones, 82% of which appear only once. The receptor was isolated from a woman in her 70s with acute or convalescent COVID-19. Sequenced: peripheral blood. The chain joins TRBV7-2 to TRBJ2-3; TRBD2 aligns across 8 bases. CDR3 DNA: TGTGCCAGCAGCTCACGTAGCGGGGCAGATACGCAGTATTTT. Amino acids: CASSSRSGADTQYF. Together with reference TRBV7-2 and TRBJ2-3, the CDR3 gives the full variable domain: GAGVSQSPSNKVTEKGKDVELRCDPISGHTALYWYRQSLGQGLEFLIYFQGNSAPDKSGLPSDRFSAERTGGSVSTLTIQRTQQEDSAVYLCASSSRSGADTQYFGPGTRLTVL.